This TCR beta chain emerged from a study of blood T cell repertoires in COVID-19 (TCRdb year 2020). Background for the entire study: The collaborator samples originated in the United States, Italy and Spain and spanned the acute and convalescent phases of COVID-19. The repertoires were released in a freely available public database intended as a resource for research on the immune response to SARS-CoV-2. The prospective study material was composed of cDNA or gDNA derived from T cells, B-cell-depleted T cells, or PBMCs. Where HLA class I and class II types were available, the types were taken from metadata supplied by the sample provider, not from assay-based typing. Samples came from the ongoing ImmuneRACE study (first 160 participants) plus 1,254 subjects from 6 global collaborators. The dataset comprised deeply sampled blood TCRbeta repertoires from subjects exposed to, actively infected with, or recovered from COVID-19. Nearly every sample came with metadata listing a de-identified subject ID, COVID-19 status, age in years and sex.

Measured from the cysteine to the phenylalanine, the CDR3 is 17 residues long. The retained sequence is limited to the CDR3, 51 bases, with the frame set at the first base. The germline V gene specifies SGHTA as CDR1 and FQGNSA as CDR2. The junction shows trimming of 5 bases on V and 0 bases on J, plus 17 bases between the germline ends. As concerns this clone: It has no known antigen specificity. The sample holds no much larger clone one base away, and base qualities are not on file.

The collaborating institutions used their own protocols to collect whole blood in K2EDTA tubes. For TCRbeta analysis, collaborators shipped samples as frozen whole blood, isolated PBMCs, or DNA extracted from either of those sample types. The study at large found these results: Clinical and demographic metadata were provided uncurated, with the amount varying by source and participant.

The immunoSEQ Assay, a bias-controlled multiplex PCR, was used to amplify TCRbeta CDR3 regions from genomic DNA. The original methods were these. Nucleated cell counts per sample were estimated from amplification of reference gene primers within the assay. Sequence reads were collapsed and filtered to measure the absolute abundance of every unique TCRbeta CDR3 rearrangement. For each sample, productive Simpson clonality was calculated as the square root of Simpson's diversity index across productive rearrangements. TCRdb provides this immuneACCESS table in a form limited to in-frame rearrangements. Some clones are lacking; in checked studies, under half of them reflect an unresolved V gene, and why the rest are absent is not known. D and trimming come from the DNA, and the V and J calls and clone size come from that table. The sample data list approximately 90,000 clones, and over 75% of these were observed just once. In total, the top ten clones hold 1.5% to 2% of the sample.

The sequence joins TRBV7-2 to TRBJ1-3, with no confident D gene call. This TCR was sampled from a man between 60 and 70 years old with acute or convalescent COVID-19. Sequenced material: peripheral blood. The CDR3 protein is CASSRFFTVSSGNTIYF. The DNA sequence is as follows: TGTGCCAGCAGCCGCTTTTTCACTGTAAGCTCTGGAAACACCATATATTTT.